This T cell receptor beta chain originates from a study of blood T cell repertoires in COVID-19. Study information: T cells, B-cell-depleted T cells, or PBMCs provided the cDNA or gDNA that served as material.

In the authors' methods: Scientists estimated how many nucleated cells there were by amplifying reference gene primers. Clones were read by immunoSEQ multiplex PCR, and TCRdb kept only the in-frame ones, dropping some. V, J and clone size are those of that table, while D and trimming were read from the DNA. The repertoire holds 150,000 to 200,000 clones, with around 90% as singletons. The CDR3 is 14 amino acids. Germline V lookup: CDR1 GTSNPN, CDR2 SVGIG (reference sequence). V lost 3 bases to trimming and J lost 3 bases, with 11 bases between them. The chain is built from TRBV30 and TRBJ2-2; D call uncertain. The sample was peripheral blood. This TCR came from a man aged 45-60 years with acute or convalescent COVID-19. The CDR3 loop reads CAWRYKKDTGELFF. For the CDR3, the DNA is TGTGCCTGGAGGTACAAAAAAGACACCGGGGAGCTGTTTTTT.